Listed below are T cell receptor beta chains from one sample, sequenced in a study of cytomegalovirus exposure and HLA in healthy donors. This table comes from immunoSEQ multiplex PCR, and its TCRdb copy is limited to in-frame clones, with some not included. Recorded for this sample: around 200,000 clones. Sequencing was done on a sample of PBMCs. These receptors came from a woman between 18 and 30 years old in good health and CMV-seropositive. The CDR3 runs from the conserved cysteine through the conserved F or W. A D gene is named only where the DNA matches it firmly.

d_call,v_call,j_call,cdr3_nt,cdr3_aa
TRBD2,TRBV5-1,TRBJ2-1,TGCGCCAGCACCGGGACTAGCGGGAGGGGGCATGAGCAGTTCTTC,CASTGTSGRGHEQFF
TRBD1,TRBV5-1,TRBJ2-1,TGCGCCAGCAGCTCGGGACAGGGGGAATCTGAGCAGTTCTTC,CASSSGQGESEQFF
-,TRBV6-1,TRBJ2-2,TGTGCCAGCACCTACGGCACCGGGGAGCTGTTTTTT,CASTYGTGELFF
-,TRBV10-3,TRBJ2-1,TGTGCCATCAGAGATTTAGACAGTGGGCAGTTCTTC,CAIRDLDSGQFF
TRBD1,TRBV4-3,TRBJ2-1,TGCGCCAGCAGCCACCGGGACAGGGATTACAATGAGCAGTTCTTC,CASSHRDRDYNEQFF
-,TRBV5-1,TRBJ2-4,TGCGCCAGCAGCTTGGGCCTGGAGATTGACATTCAGTACTTC,CASSLGLEIDIQYF
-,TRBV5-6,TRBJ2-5,TGTGCCAGCAGCCGAGAGGAATGGGAGACCCAGTACTTC,CASSREEWETQYF
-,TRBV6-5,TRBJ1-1,TGTGCCAGCAGTGGTGGACAGATGAACACTGAAGCTTTCTTT,CASSGGQMNTEAFF
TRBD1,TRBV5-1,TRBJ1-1,TGCGCCAGCAGCTTGGCGGGGACAGGGACGGGGAACACTGAAGCTTTCTTT,CASSLAGTGTGNTEAFF
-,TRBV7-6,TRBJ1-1,TGTGCCAGCAGCTTACAGGGCAGTACTGAAGCTTTCTTT,CASSLQGSTEAFF
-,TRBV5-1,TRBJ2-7,TGCGCCAGCAGCTTGGAGAGGGACTACGAGCAGTACTTC,CASSLERDYEQYF
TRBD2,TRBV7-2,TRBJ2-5,TGTGCCAGCAGCTTAATACTAGCGGGGGGCCAAGAGACCCAGTACTTC,CASSLILAGGQETQYF
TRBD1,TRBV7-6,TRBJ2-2,TGTGCCAGCAGCTTAAATCTGTCGGGACAGGGGTCGGGCACCGGGGAGCTGTTTTTT,CASSLNLSGQGSGTGELFF
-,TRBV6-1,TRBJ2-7,TGTGCCAGCGTTTCCCTTCTAGCAGGCGAGCAGTACTTC,CASVSLLAGEQYF